The 20 T cell receptor beta chains in this list originate from one sample, sequenced in a study of shared clonotypes between healthy human individuals. Profiled with immunoSEQ multiplex PCR; TCRdb holds only in-frame clones, not every one. The sample holds roughly 1,600,000 clones, about 98.5% seen once. Sample: naive CD4+ T cells sorted from blood. Specified subset: CD45RA+ positively selected. The receptors stem from a man in his thirties or forties in good health.

CDR3 loop: CASSYSGSNTGELFF. CDR3 DNA sequence: TGTGCCAGCAGTTACTCCGGGTCGAACACCGGGGAGCTGTTTTTT. This chain joins TRBV6-5 and TRBJ2-2, with unresolved D. Trimming stripped 0 bases from V and 0 bases from J, with 5 bases between. This CDR3 has 15 amino acids. Germline V gene sequence: CDR1 MNHEY, CDR2 SVGAGI.

V gene TRBV18 combines with J gene TRBJ2-1; 10 bases align to TRBD1. Germline lookup yields CDR1 KGHSH and CDR2 LQKENI. The junction had 11 bases not matched to a gene; V was cut back by 5 bases and J by 7 bases. CDR3 length equals 16 residues. In DNA form, the CDR3 reads TGTGCCAGCTCAGGATCCGGGACAGGGGTAGGGAATGAGCAGTTCTTC. The encoded protein is CASSGSGTGVGNEQFF.

In its sample, this clone was seen once. CDR3 in amino acids: CASSSPVEGQETQYF. DNA for the CDR3: TGTGCCAGCAGTTCCCCGGTAGAAGGCCAAGAGACCCAGTACTTC. The J gene is TRBJ2-5, the V gene TRBV5-4; the D is unclear. This CDR3 is 15 amino acids long. Deletions cut 5 bases from V and 1 base from J, with 15 bases between. The germline gives CDR1 SGHNT, CDR2 YYREEE (reference sequence).

The V call is TRBV7-2, the J call TRBJ2-7; 10 bases fit TRBD1. V lost 5 bases and J lost 1; bases outside the gene matches: 5. The CDR3 runs to 15 residues. Germline values: CDR1 SGHTA, CDR2 FQGNSA. CDR3 in DNA: TGTGCCAGCAGCCCGGGACAGGGGTTATCCTACGAGCAGTACTTC. As protein: CASSPGQGLSYEQYF.

This chain uses TRBV6-1 with TRBJ2-7; D is possibly TRBD2 (5 bases). V lost 3 bases to trimming and J lost 1 base, with 10 bases between them. The CDR3 totals 14 residues. The V gene's germline CDR1 is MNHNS and CDR2 SASEGT. CDR3 DNA: TGTGCCAGCAGTGATTCGGGGAAGTCCTACGAGCAGTACTTC. It encodes CASSDSGKSYEQYF.

The CDR3 protein is CASSLGGRNEQYF. The CDR3 nucleotides read TGTGCCAGCAGCCTTGGGGGGAGAAACGAGCAGTACTTC. The chain has TRBV27 and TRBJ2-7, with a weak D call TRBD2 (6 bases). The germline V and J ends were trimmed by 6 bases and 5 bases, with 14 bases remaining between them. Germline V gene sequence: CDR1 MNHEY, CDR2 SMNVEV (reference sequence). The CDR3 is 13 residues long.

This chain connects TRBV4-2 to TRBJ2-3; the D is unclear. The CDR3 is 13 amino acids. Trimming took off 2 bases at V and 5 bases at J, with 8 bases between the two ends. The germline gives CDR1 LGHNA, CDR2 YNFKEQ. The CDR3 region has the DNA TGTGCCAGCAGCCAATTCGTTATAGATACGCAGTATTTT. This codes for CASSQFVIDTQYF.

V usage is TRBV4-3 and J usage is TRBJ2-7, with D unclear. This CDR3 is built from 16 residues. Looked up from germline, CDR1 is LGHNA and CDR2 is YSLEER. V shed 0 bases and J shed 5 bases, with 17 bases lying between them. The CDR3 DNA reads as TGCGCCAGCAGCCAAGATCTCTTGGGTCTTTCTAACGAGCAGTACTTC. Protein product: CASSQDLLGLSNEQYF.

The rearrangement joins TRBV11-2 to TRBJ2-4; a weak D match, TRBD1 (6 bases). With 5 bases removed from V and 2 bases from J, the gap between germline ends came to 13 bases. The CDR3 is 15 amino acids. The germline gives CDR1 SGHAT, CDR2 FQNNGV. The CDR3 loop reads CASSLPGAPKNIQYF. CDR3 nucleotides: TGTGCCAGCAGCCTCCCAGGGGCTCCCAAAAACATTCAGTACTTC.

The J gene is TRBJ1-5, the V gene TRBV7-9, with unresolved D. Germline V lookup: CDR1 SEHNR, CDR2 FQNEAQ (reference sequence). The CDR3 is 16 amino acids. V gave up 0 bases and J gave up 0 bases, with 9 bases separating them. For the CDR3, the DNA is TGTGCCAGCAGCTTAGCGTCTGGGAGTAGCAATCAGCCCCAGCATTTT. Its translation is CASSLASGSSNQPQHF.

The J gene is TRBJ2-1, the V gene TRBV30; 7 nucleotides line up with TRBD2. The length of the CDR3 is 11 residues. The J segment lost 9 bases and the V segment lost 3 bases, leaving 2 bases of the junction unmatched. The V gene's germline CDR1 is GTSNPN and CDR2 SVGIG (reference sequence). The CDR3 DNA sequence: TGTGCCTGGAGCGGACTAGTTGAGCAGTTCTTC. Encoded protein: CAWSGLVEQFF.

The genes are TRBV6-1 and TRBJ2-1, with a possible D match to TRBD2 (6 bases). The germline V and J ends were trimmed by 7 bases and 2 bases, with 9 bases remaining between them. Per germline, CDR1 MNHNS and CDR2 SASEGT. This CDR3 region has 13 residues. The CDR3 spells CASNGLPYNEQFF. As DNA, the CDR3 is TGTGCCAGCAACGGACTACCCTACAATGAGCAGTTCTTC.

This clone appeared once. V is TRBV9 and J is TRBJ2-5; 8 bases map to TRBD2. Looked up from germline, CDR1 is SGDLS and CDR2 is YYNGEE. This CDR3 region has 15 residues. V lost 1 base, J lost 1 base, and 3 bases stayed unmatched. CDR3 region: CASSVTAGAQETQYF. For the CDR3, the DNA is TGTGCCAGCAGCGTAACAGCGGGAGCCCAAGAGACCCAGTACTTC.

This clone has a single count. The chain links TRBV2 to TRBJ1-5, with D perhaps TRBD1 (5 bases). The CDR3 covers 15 residues. V lost 2 bases to trimming and J lost 4 bases, with 12 bases between them. CDR1 and CDR2 (germline): SNHLY, FYNNEI. The CDR3, as DNA: TGTGCCAGCAGTGAATGGGGGATACCTAATCAGCCCCAGCATTTT. Protein sequence: CASSEWGIPNQPQHF.

The chain combines TRBV7-6 with TRBJ2-7, with a weak D call TRBD1 (5 bases). The V end was cut by 5 bases, the J end by 2 bases, with 13 bases between. This CDR3 is 14 amino acids long. Germline V gives CDR1 SGHVS, CDR2 FNYEAQ. The CDR3 sequence is CASSLQAKTYEQYF. CDR3 coding DNA: TGTGCCAGCAGCCTACAGGCAAAGACCTACGAGCAGTACTTC.

The chain carries TRBV18 and TRBJ1-2; possibly TRBD1 for D (6 bases). CDR1 KGHSH and CDR2 LQKENI come from the germline V gene. V lost 4 bases to trimming and J lost 3 bases, with 9 bases between them. The CDR3 consists of 13 residues. In DNA form, the CDR3 reads TGTGCCAGCTCACTCCGGACAGACTATGGCTACACCTTC. Amino acids: CASSLRTDYGYTF.

About this clone itself: At the DNA level, this CDR3 is encoded by other sequences in the same sample as well. The V gene is TRBV20-1, the J gene TRBJ2-1; a weak D match, TRBD2 (6 bases). Germline V gives CDR1 DFQATT, CDR2 SNEGSKA (reference sequence). The CDR3 spans 11 residues. V dropped 6 bases and J dropped 3 bases, with 6 bases sitting between them. CDR3 coding DNA: TGCAGTGCCGGGAGCTACAATGAGCAGTTCTTC. Translation gives CSAGSYNEQFF.

The chain is built from TRBV6-5 and TRBJ2-3, with no clear D. V was trimmed by 2 bases and J by 10 bases, leaving 10 bases between them. Germline loops: CDR1 MNHEY, CDR2 SVGAGI. The CDR3 runs 12 residues. The CDR3 bases are TGTGCCAGCAGTTACCCTCCCGGTGCGCAGTATTTT. Its translation: CASSYPPGAQYF.

On this clone itself: Other DNA sequences in the same sample also yield this CDR3. The chain recombines TRBV6-6 with TRBJ2-7; TRBD2 agrees at 11 bases. CDR1 and CDR2 from the germline V gene are MNHNY and SVGAGI (reference sequence). This CDR3 region has 15 residues. With 0 bases clipped from V and 4 bases from J, the junction kept 2 bases outside the gene matches. CDR3 coding DNA: TGTGCCAGCAGTTACTCTACTAGCGGGAGTTACGAGCAGTACTTC. Amino acid sequence: CASSYSTSGSYEQYF.

The J gene is TRBJ2-1, the V gene TRBV9, with no clear D. Per the germline V gene, CDR1 is SGDLS and CDR2 is YYNGEE. The CDR3 covers 15 residues. V lost 0 bases and J 2 bases, leaving 9 bases between the germline ends. The CDR3: CASSVEAVAYNEQFF. In DNA, the CDR3 is TGTGCCAGCAGCGTAGAGGCTGTAGCCTACAATGAGCAGTTCTTC.